Presented here are 24 T cell receptor beta chains from one specimen sequenced in a study of liver allograft versus peripheral blood T cells. Looking at the study overall: Within transplanted livers, the T cell receptor repertoires were examined and compared against the repertoires present in the peripheral blood of liver transplant recipients.

In TCRdb, the reads were re-called with MiXCR into one record per CDR3 protein. The sample includes just under 5,500 distinct CDR3 sequences, over 15% seen only once; the top ten take about 10%. The receptors originated from a human patient who had a liver transplant. The graft donor may have given rise to some T cells.

The V call is TRBV18, the J call TRBJ1-5, with a weak D call TRBD1 (5 bases). This CDR3 has 16 residues. Germline values: CDR1 KGHSH, CDR2 LQKENI. CDR3: CVGSAASGTSNQPQHF. The CDR3 DNA reads as TGTGTCGGCTCAGCAGCTAGCGGGACCAGCAATCAGCCCCAGCATTTT. Together with reference TRBV18 and TRBJ1-5, the CDR3 gives the full variable domain: NAGVMQNPRHLVRRRGQEARLRCSPMKGHSHVYWYRQLPEEGLKFMVYLQKENIIDESGMPKERFSAEFPKEGPSILRIQQVVRGDSAAYFCVGSAASGTSNQPQHFGDGTRLSIL.

This clonotype is medium-sized (0.01 to 0.1%). V and J are TRBV15 and TRBJ1-2; D remains unclear. The CDR3 is 12 amino acids. Germline-derived CDR1 and CDR2 are LNHNV and YYDKDF (reference sequence). Trimming took 6 bases from V and 5 from J, leaving 10 bases between them. CDR3 in amino acids: CATRDNTYGYTF. In DNA form, the CDR3 reads TGTGCCACCAGAGACAACACTTATGGCTACACCTTC.

This clonotype is classed as medium-sized. This sequence joins TRBV20-1 and TRBJ2-1; D may match TRBD1 or TRBD2 (5 bases each). Germline values: CDR1 DFQATT, CDR2 SNEGSKA (reference sequence). This CDR3 comprises 13 residues. V dropped 4 bases and J dropped 5 bases, with 12 bases sitting between them. DNA of the CDR3: TGCAGTGCTACCCGGGACCCAAACAATGAGCAGTTCTTC. This sequence encodes CSATRDPNNEQFF.

This clonotype is categorized as medium-sized (0.01 to 0.1%). The rearrangement uses TRBV28 and TRBJ1-5; D gene ambiguous. In germline, CDR1 is MDHEN, CDR2 SYDVKM. The CDR3 has 15 amino acids. Trimming took off 0 bases at V and 7 bases at J, with 13 bases between the two ends. This CDR3 is CASSLWGSTPQPQHF. The CDR3 DNA follows: TGTGCCAGCAGTTTATGGGGATCGACACCACAGCCCCAGCATTTT.

The table lists this clonotype with many counts. J is TRBJ2-3 and V is TRBV28; no firm D call. The V and J ends lost 5 bases and 0 bases respectively, with 9 bases between them. The CDR3 runs to 14 residues. CDR1 is MDHEN and CDR2 is SYDVKM in the germline V gene. CDR3 sequence reads: CASSTPGSTDTQYF. The CDR3 DNA sequence: TGTGCCAGCAGTACCCCGGGTAGCACAGATACGCAGTATTTT.

The sample holds a few counts of this clonotype. The chain recombines TRBV5-4 with TRBJ2-2; no definite D call. CDR3 length: 13 residues. V was cut by 0 bases and J by 4 bases, with 4 bases left in between. Germline CDR1 SGHNT, CDR2 YYREEE (reference sequence). The DNA of the CDR3 is TGTGCCAGCAGCTTGGGGGGCACCGGGGAGCTGTTTTTT. Translating gives CASSLGGTGELFF.

J is TRBJ2-5 and V is TRBV27, with 8 bases matching TRBD1. The CDR3 is made up of 14 amino acids. V gave up 6 bases and J gave up 4 bases; unmatched junction bases: 7. Germline values: CDR1 MNHEY, CDR2 SMNVEV (reference sequence). CDR3 coding DNA: TGTGCCAGCAGCCTGGGCAGGGGGCGAGAGACCCAGTACTTC. Translating gives CASSLGRGRETQYF.

Sample share makes this clonotype medium-sized. The chain uses TRBV7-9 and TRBJ1-3, with D possibly TRBD1 on 5 matching bases. Trimming took 5 bases from V and 3 from J, leaving 11 bases between them. The germline V gene has CDR1 SEHNR and CDR2 FQNEAQ (reference sequence). The CDR3 has 14 amino acids. For the CDR3, the DNA is TGTGCCAGCAGCGGCAGGGTCATTGGAAACACCATATATTTT. Protein: CASSGRVIGNTIYF.

This clonotype is medium-sized in the sample. The rearrangement uses TRBV5-4 and TRBJ1-4; TRBD1 aligns across 8 bases. The V segment lost 1 base and the J segment 5 bases; nucleotides outside the gene matches: 1. The CDR3 consists of 14 residues. Germline V CDR1 and CDR2: SGHNT, YYREEE (reference sequence). CDR3 in amino acids: CASSLNRGNEKLFF. The CDR3 nucleotides are TGTGCCAGCAGCTTGAACAGGGGGAATGAAAAACTGTTTTTT.

Within the sample, this clonotype is medium-sized. The CDR3 reads CASSLAGGGGYEQYF. CDR3 sequence (DNA): TGTGCCAGCAGTTTAGCGGGAGGAGGGGGCTACGAGCAGTACTTC. The chain has TRBV27 and TRBJ2-7, with 8 nucleotides matching TRBD2. J was trimmed by 3 bases and V by 2 bases; bases with no gene match: 6. This CDR3 is built from 15 residues. Germline-derived CDR1 and CDR2 are MNHEY and SMNVEV (reference sequence).

Within the sample, this clonotype is medium-sized. The gene calls are TRBV6-1 and TRBJ2-7; no definite D call. Trimming pared 7 bases from V and 5 bases from J, leaving 15 bases between. The CDR3 contains 13 residues. The germline gives CDR1 MNHNS, CDR2 SASEGT. The CDR3 reads CASNREVEHEQYF. In DNA form, the CDR3 reads TGTGCCAGCAATAGAGAGGTTGAGCACGAGCAGTACTTC.

This clonotype counts as medium-sized. The chain carries TRBV28 and TRBJ2-7, with 10 bases lining up with TRBD2. Germline V gene data show CDR1 as MDHEN and CDR2 as SYDVKM. Unmatched junction bases numbered 5, after V lost 2 bases and J lost 1 base. The CDR3 runs to 16 residues. CDR3 nucleotides: TGTGCCAGCAGTTTAGGGGCTAGCGGGAGTTCCTACGAGCAGTACTTC. This codes for CASSLGASGSSYEQYF.

By share, this clonotype ranks as medium-sized (0.01 to 0.1%). V usage is TRBV7-4 and J usage is TRBJ2-2; maybe TRBD2 (6 bases). From germline, CDR1 is SGHVT and CDR2 SQSDAQ. V lost 5 bases, J lost 2 bases, and 21 bases lay in between. The CDR3 is 18 residues long. The CDR3 sequence is CASSIIVPGTRNTGELFF. The CDR3 nucleotides read TGTGCCAGCAGCATCATAGTACCCGGGACTCGTAACACCGGGGAGCTGTTTTTT.

This clonotype is medium-sized (0.01 to 0.1%). The chain links TRBV18 to TRBJ2-7, with 7 positions matching TRBD2. This CDR3 spans 14 amino acids. J lost 4 bases, V lost 1 base, and 4 bases had no gene match. CDR1 and CDR2 from the germline V gene are KGHSH and LQKENI. The CDR3 loop reads CASSPREGRYEQYF. In DNA, the CDR3 is TGTGCCAGCTCACCACGGGAGGGGAGGTACGAGCAGTACTTC.

This clonotype is medium-sized in the sample. The chain uses TRBV7-2 and TRBJ2-1, with 11 positions matching TRBD2. The CDR3 has 12 amino acids. Germline CDR1 reads SGHTA; CDR2 reads FQGNSA. The J segment lost 13 bases and the V segment lost 5 bases, leaving 4 bases of the junction unmatched. The chain's CDR3 is CASSPGTSGQFF. In DNA, the CDR3 is TGTGCCAGCAGCCCCGGGACTAGCGGACAGTTCTTC. Full variable domain (remainder filled in from reference TRBV7-2 and TRBJ2-1): GAGVSQSPSNKVTEKGKDVELRCDPISGHTALYWYRQSLGQGLEFLIYFQGNSAPDKSGLPSDRFSAERTGGSVSTLTIQRTQQEDSAVYLCASSPGTSGQFFGPGTRLTVL.

This chain uses TRBV6-1 with TRBJ1-1, with D unclear. Germline assignment: CDR1 MNHNS and CDR2 SASEGT. The CDR3 contains 14 residues. V lost 4 bases to trimming and J lost 4 bases, with 13 bases between them. CDR3 protein: CASSGQRLPTEAFF. The CDR3 nucleotides read TGTGCCAGCAGTGGCCAGCGTCTTCCCACTGAAGCTTTCTTT.

With respect to this clonotype: This may be a read error: a much more frequent sequence differs by one nucleotide. V gene TRBV7-2 combines with J gene TRBJ2-1, with 8 positions matching TRBD2. The germline V gene has CDR1 SGHTA and CDR2 FQGNSA. The CDR3 has 17 residues. Losses at the gene ends were 2 bases for V and 7 bases for J; bases not matched to a gene: 13. The DNA for the CDR3 is TGTGCCAGCAGCTTAAGATTTATGCGGGAGGTCGGAAATGAGCAGTTCTTC. This sequence encodes CASSLRFMREVGNEQFF.

The J gene is TRBJ1-4, the V gene TRBV20-1, with D uncertain. The CDR3 is made up of 14 amino acids. Germline loops: CDR1 DFQATT, CDR2 SNEGSKA (reference sequence). The V gene lost 5 bases and the J gene lost 5 bases, with 15 bases spanning the gap. For the CDR3, the DNA is TGCAGTGCTCGGGATACTTCGCAGAATGAAAAACTGTTTTTT. Its protein product is CSARDTSQNEKLFF.

V and J are TRBV18 and TRBJ2-3, with D possibly being TRBD1 (6 bases). The CDR3 sequence is 14 residues long. The V gene's germline CDR1 is KGHSH and CDR2 LQKENI. V lost 5 bases, J lost 6 bases, and 15 bases lay in between. CDR3 bases: TGTGCCAGCTCAGCGGGTATGGGGGCCGATACGCAGTATTTT. Protein sequence: CASSAGMGADTQYF.

This clonotype was detected only once. A much larger clone lies one base from this, so it may be a read error. The chain is built from TRBV6-2 or TRBV6-3 and TRBJ2-7, with 10 bases that match TRBD1. Germline V gene lookup returns CDR1 MNHEY and CDR2 SVGEGT. The CDR3 spans 15 residues. Here the CDR3 DNA reads TGTACCAGCAGTTCCTTCGGGACAGGGGCCTACGAGCAGTACTTC. It specifies CTSSSFGTGAYEQYF.

As to this clonotype: Lacking the conserved final phenylalanine or tryptophan, this CDR3 likely reflects a read error. The V call is TRBV11-3, the J call TRBJ2-3, with D maybe TRBD2 (6 bases). Germline V CDR1 and CDR2: SGHNT, YENEEA. V was cut by 6 bases and J by 0 bases, with 22 bases left in between. This CDR3 is 18 amino acids long. CDR3 nucleotides: TGTGCCAGCAGGGGGAAGGTCGCGCGGGGACTGAGCACAGATACGCAGTATTCT. Encoded protein: CASRGKVARGLSTDTQYS.

This clonotype was counted many times. This sequence joins TRBV7-9 and TRBJ2-1; possibly TRBD1 for D (6 bases). The CDR3 sequence is 12 residues long. Germline values: CDR1 SEHNR, CDR2 FQNEAQ (reference sequence). Trimming left V 4 bases short and J 10 bases short, with 11 bases between. The CDR3 DNA reads TGTGCCAGCAGCTGGGGCAGGGGCGAGCAGTTCTTC. This encodes CASSWGRGEQFF.

This clonotype is categorized as medium-sized. J is TRBJ2-1 and V is TRBV24-1; TRBD1 is a possible D gene (6 bases). The CDR3 runs 14 residues. The V end lost 6 bases, the J end lost 4 bases, and 12 bases lay between the germline ends. CDR1 and CDR2 from the germline V gene are KGHDR and SFDVKD. DNA of the CDR3: TGTGCCACCAGTCCCACAGGGCCTTACAATGAGCAGTTCTTC. Encoded protein: CATSPTGPYNEQFF.

This clonotype was seen only once. J is TRBJ2-1 and V is TRBV20-1; TRBD1 agrees at 8 bases. CDR3 size: 13 residues. CDR1 and CDR2 (germline): DFQATT, SNEGSKA (reference sequence). The ends lost 0 bases at V and 6 bases at J; junction bases unmatched: 1. The CDR3 loop reads CSAREDRGNEQFF. CDR3 sequence (DNA): TGCAGTGCTAGAGAAGACAGGGGCAATGAGCAGTTCTTC.